Sequencing of this TCR beta chain was carried out in a study of blood T cells in healthy people across ages. The CDR3 extends over 14 amino acids. Germline CDR1 is DFQATT and CDR2 is SNEGSKA (reference sequence). V was clipped by 6 bases and J by 3 bases, with 15 bases between them. At least 7 million PBMCs were isolated per sample. Comments on this clonotype: No antigen is known for it.

Whole-study results and caveats: Diversity figures derived from one million T cells were judged to underestimate the true value.

Sample-barcoded 5' priming and a J-beta primer mix drove a second PCR of about 6 to 12 cycles. Any given sample supplied a minimum of 2.5 million CDR3-containing paired-end reads. MiXCR was run by TCRdb on the 5' RACE reads, yielding one entry per CDR3 protein. In the table there are roughly 1,000,000 distinct CDR3 sequences, approximately 25% of which are singletons. The same sample was also studied in work on T cells of mothers and their children.

The gene calls are TRBV20-1 and TRBJ2-1, with D possibly being TRBD2 (6 bases). The receptor's source is a girl aged 2-9 years in good health. Sequenced material: blood. CDR3 bases: TGCAGTGCCCCCACTAGCCAGCGCTACAATGAGCAGTTCTTC. This sequence encodes CSAPTSQRYNEQFF.